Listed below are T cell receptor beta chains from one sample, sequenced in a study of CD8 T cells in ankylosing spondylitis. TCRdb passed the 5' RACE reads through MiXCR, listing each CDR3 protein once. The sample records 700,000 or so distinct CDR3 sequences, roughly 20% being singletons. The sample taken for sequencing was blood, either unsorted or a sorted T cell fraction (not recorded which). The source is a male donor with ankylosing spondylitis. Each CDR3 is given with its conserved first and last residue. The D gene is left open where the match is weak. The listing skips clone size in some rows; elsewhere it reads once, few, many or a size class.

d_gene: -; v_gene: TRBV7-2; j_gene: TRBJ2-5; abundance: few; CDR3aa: CASSPLRETQYF; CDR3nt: TGTGCCAGCAGCCCCCTAAGGGAGACCCAGTACTTC
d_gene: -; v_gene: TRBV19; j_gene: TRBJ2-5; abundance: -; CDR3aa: CASSIAGMGETQYF; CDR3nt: TGTGCCAGTAGTATAGCGGGAATGGGAGAGACCCAGTACTTC
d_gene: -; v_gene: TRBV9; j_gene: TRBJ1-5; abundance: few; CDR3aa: CASSVGGAGQPQHF; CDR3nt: TGTGCCAGCAGCGTCGGGGGGGCGGGGCAGCCCCAGCATTTT
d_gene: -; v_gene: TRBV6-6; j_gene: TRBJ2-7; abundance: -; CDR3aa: CASSYTTYEQYF; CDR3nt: TGTGCCAGCAGTTATACAACCTACGAGCAGTACTTC
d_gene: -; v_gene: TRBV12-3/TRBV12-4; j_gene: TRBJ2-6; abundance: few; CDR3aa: CASSGIVATGANVLTF; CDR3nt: TGTGCCAGCAGTGGCATAGTGGCTACTGGGGCCAACGTCCTGACTTTC
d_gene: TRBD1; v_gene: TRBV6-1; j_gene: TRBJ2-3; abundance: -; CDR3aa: CASRDRALTDTQYF; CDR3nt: TGTGCCAGCAGGGACAGGGCGCTGACAGATACGCAGTATTTT
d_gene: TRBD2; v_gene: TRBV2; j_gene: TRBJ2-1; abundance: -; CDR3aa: CASSPLARPYNEQFF; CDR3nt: TGTGCCAGCAGCCCACTAGCGAGACCCTACAATGAGCAGTTCTTC
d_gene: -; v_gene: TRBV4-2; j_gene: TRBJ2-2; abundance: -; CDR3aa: CASSQEGWGTGAGELFF; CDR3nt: TGTGCCAGCAGCCAAGAAGGATGGGGGACGGGGGCCGGGGAGCTGTTTTTT
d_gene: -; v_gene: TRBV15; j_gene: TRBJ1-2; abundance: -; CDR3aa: CATSEGGYGYTF; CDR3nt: TGTGCCACCAGCGAAGGAGGGTATGGCTACACCTTC
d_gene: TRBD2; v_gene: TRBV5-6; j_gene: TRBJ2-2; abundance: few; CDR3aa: CASSSVKGLAKAGELFF; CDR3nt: TGTGCCAGCAGCTCAGTAAAGGGACTAGCGAAGGCCGGGGAGCTGTTTTTT
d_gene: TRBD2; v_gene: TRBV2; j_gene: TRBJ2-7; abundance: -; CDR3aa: CASSEGGVYYEQYF; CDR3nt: TGTGCCAGCAGTGAGGGGGGGGTTTACTACGAGCAGTACTTC
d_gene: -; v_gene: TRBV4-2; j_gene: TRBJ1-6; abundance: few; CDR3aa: CASSRQPVSGGVSYNSPLHF; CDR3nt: TGTGCCAGCAGCCGACAACCGGTCAGTGGGGGAGTCTCCTATAATTCACCCCTCCACTTT
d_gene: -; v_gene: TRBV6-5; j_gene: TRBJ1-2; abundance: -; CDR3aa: CASSYADGQYGYTF; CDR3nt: TGTGCCAGCAGTTATGCCGACGGTCAATATGGCTACACCTTC
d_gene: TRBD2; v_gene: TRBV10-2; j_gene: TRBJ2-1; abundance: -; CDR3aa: CASREAGGGSEQFF; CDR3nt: TGCGCCAGCAGGGAAGCGGGAGGGGGGTCTGAGCAGTTCTTC
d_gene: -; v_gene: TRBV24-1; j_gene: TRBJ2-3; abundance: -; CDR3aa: CATSDSKTFSTDTQYF; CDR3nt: TGTGCCACCAGTGATTCCAAGACCTTCAGCACAGATACGCAGTATTTT
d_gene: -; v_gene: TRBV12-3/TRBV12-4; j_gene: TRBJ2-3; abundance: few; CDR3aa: CASSPIAASDTQYF; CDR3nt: TGTGCCAGCAGTCCGATAGCTGCGTCGGATACGCAGTATTTT
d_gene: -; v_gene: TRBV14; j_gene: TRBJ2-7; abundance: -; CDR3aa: CASSQDGSPYEQYF; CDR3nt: TGTGCCAGCAGCCAAGATGGCAGTCCCTACGAGCAGTACTTC
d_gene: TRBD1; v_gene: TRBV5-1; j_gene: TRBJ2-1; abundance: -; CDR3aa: CASSLVPWGQGTGYNEQFF; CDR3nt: TGCGCCAGCAGCTTGGTCCCATGGGGACAGGGAACAGGCTACAATGAGCAGTTCTTC
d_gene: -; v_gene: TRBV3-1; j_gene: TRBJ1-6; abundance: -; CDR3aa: CASSLSRGSSYNSPLHF; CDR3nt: TGTGCCAGCAGCCTATCCCGGGGGAGCTCCTATAATTCACCCCTCCACTTT
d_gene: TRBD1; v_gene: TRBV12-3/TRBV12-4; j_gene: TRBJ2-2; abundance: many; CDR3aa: CASRPNRGRTGELFF; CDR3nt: TGTGCCAGCAGGCCCAACAGGGGTCGAACCGGGGAGCTGTTTTTT
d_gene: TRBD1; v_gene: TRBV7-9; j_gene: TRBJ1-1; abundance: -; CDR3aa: CVSSQPPGQGVWAEAFF; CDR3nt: TGTGTCAGCAGCCAACCCCCGGGACAGGGGGTTTGGGCTGAAGCTTTCTTT
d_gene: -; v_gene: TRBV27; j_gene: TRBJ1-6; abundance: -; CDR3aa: CASGTGSVATPLHF; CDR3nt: TGTGCCAGTGGGACGGGTTCGGTCGCTACCCCCCTCCACTTT
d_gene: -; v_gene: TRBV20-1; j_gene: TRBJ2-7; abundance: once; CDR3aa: CSAREFGLTYEQYF; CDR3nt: TGCAGTGCTAGAGAATTCGGGCTAACCTACGAGCAGTACTTC
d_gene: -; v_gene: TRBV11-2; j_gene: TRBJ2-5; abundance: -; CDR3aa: CASSLVGLAVETQYF; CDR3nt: TGTGCCAGCAGCTTAGTCGGTCTAGCCGTGGAGACCCAGTACTTC
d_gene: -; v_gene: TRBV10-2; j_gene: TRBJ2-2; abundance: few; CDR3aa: CASKNLNTGELFF; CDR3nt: TGCGCCAGCAAAAATCTTAACACCGGGGAGCTGTTTTTT
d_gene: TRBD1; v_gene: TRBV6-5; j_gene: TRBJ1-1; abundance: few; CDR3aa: CASSSGTGGRMTEAFF; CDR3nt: TGTGCCAGCAGTTCCGGGACAGGGGGCCGAATGACTGAAGCTTTCTTT
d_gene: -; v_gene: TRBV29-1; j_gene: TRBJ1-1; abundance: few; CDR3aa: CSVQGPGTEAFF; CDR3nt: TGCAGCGTTCAGGGGCCGGGTACTGAAGCTTTCTTT
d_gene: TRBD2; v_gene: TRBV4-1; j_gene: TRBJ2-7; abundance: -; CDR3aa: CASSQALAGWEQYF; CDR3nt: TGCGCCAGCAGCCAAGCGCTAGCGGGATGGGAGCAGTACTTC
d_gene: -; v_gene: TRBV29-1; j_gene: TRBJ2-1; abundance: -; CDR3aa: CSASGVESYNEQFF; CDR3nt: TGCAGCGCCAGTGGAGTGGAATCCTACAATGAGCAGTTCTTC
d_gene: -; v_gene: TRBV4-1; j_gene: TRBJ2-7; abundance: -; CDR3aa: CASSSQALTYEQYF; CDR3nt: TGCGCCAGCAGCAGCCAGGCCCTAACCTACGAGCAGTACTTC
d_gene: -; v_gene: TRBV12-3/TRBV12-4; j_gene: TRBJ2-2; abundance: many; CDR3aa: CASSPGGSNTGELFF; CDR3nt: TGTGCCAGCAGTCCAGGGGGGAGTAACACCGGGGAGCTGTTTTTT
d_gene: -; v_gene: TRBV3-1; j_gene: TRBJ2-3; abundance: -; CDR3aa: CASSQVGPGVDTQYF; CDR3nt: TGTGCCAGCAGCCAAGTTGGCCCAGGAGTAGATACGCAGTATTTT
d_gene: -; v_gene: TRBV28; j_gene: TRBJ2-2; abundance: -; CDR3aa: CAIRGSLNTGELFF; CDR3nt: TGTGCAATCAGGGGCTCTCTGAACACCGGGGAGCTGTTTTTT
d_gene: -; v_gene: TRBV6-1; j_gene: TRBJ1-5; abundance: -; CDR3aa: CASARDFNQPQHF; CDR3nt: TGTGCCAGCGCCAGGGATTTCAATCAGCCCCAGCATTTT
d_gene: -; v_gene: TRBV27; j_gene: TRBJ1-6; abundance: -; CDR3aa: CASSPQGSPLHF; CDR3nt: TGTGCCAGCAGTCCCCAGGGTTCACCCCTCCACTTT
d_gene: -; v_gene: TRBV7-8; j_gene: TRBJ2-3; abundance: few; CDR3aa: CASSLDGDSTDTQYF; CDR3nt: TGTGCCAGCAGCTTAGATGGCGATAGCACAGATACGCAGTATTTT
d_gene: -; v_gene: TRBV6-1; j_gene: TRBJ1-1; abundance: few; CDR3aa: CASGGVRNTEAFF; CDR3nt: TGTGCCAGTGGTGGGGTGAGAAACACTGAAGCTTTCTTT